The next 26 T cell receptor beta chains were all read from a single sample in a study of T cell clonotyping in hematopoietic cell transplantation. Clones were read by immunoSEQ multiplex PCR, and TCRdb kept only the in-frame ones, dropping some. The sample yields 9,000 to 15,000 clones, about half seen once. The sample consisted of peripheral blood mononuclear cells. These TCRs come from a man aged 45-65 years in good health. Some clones in this sample may be carry-over from other donors' samples.

The V and J genes are TRBV9 and TRBJ2-3; tentative D call: TRBD1 (6 bases). V was cut by 4 bases and J by 3 bases, with 15 bases left in between. Germline V CDR1 and CDR2: SGDLS, YYNGEE. There are 15 residues in the CDR3. The chain's CDR3 is CASSLTGWDTDTQYF. DNA for the CDR3: TGTGCCAGCAGCTTAACAGGGTGGGATACAGATACGCAGTATTTT.

The count of this clone is one. The chain is built from TRBV6-4 and TRBJ2-7; D gene unclear. Trimming pared 2 bases from V and 3 bases from J, leaving 8 bases between. Germline V gene lookup returns CDR1 MRHNA and CDR2 SNTAGT. This CDR3 is built from 13 residues. For the CDR3, the DNA is TGTGCCAGCAGTGACGGGCCCTTCTACGAGCAGTACTTC. Its translation: CASSDGPFYEQYF.

This clone turned up a few times. This rearrangement joins TRBV5-1 to TRBJ1-1; 7 bases match TRBD1. Germline-derived CDR1 and CDR2 are SGHRS and YFSETQ. After removal of 3 bases from V and 3 bases from J, the junction contained 5 bases not matched to a gene. The CDR3 contains 14 residues. The CDR3 DNA follows: TGCGCCAGCAGCTGGGGCCAGGGGGACACTGAAGCTTTCTTT. Translation: CASSWGQGDTEAFF.

Only a few counts were recorded for this clone. The chain carries TRBV6-6 and TRBJ2-7, with unresolved D. CDR3 length: 12 residues. The V end lost 6 bases, the J end lost 4 bases, and 10 bases lay between the germline ends. Looked up from germline, CDR1 is MNHNY and CDR2 is SVGAGI (reference sequence). CDR3 DNA sequence: TGTGCCAGCAGCGACCCGTTGTACGAGCAGTACTTC. It yields the protein CASSDPLYEQYF.

The chain carries TRBV29-1 and TRBJ1-1, with 10 positions matching TRBD1. Germline lookup yields CDR1 SQVTM and CDR2 ANQGSEA. V trimming: 2 bases; J trimming: 0 bases; junction bases outside the gene matches: 6. The CDR3 sequence is 16 residues long. The CDR3: CSVELTGGSVNTEAFF. Here the CDR3 DNA reads TGCAGCGTTGAATTGACAGGGGGCAGCGTGAACACTGAAGCTTTCTTT.

V is TRBV5-6 and J is TRBJ2-7; D gene uncertain. Germline V gene lookup returns CDR1 SGHDT and CDR2 YYEEEE. The CDR3 length is 10 residues. Trimming shortened V by 8 bases and J by 4 bases, and 7 bases separated the two germline ends. CDR3 sequence: CARYSYEQYF. The CDR3 DNA follows: TGTGCCAGGTATTCATACGAGCAGTACTTC.

The chain has TRBV29-1 and TRBJ2-1; 12 positions agree with TRBD2. The length of the CDR3 is 15 residues. Germline loops: CDR1 SQVTM, CDR2 ANQGSEA. Written as DNA, the CDR3 is TGCAGTGCCCCCTCAGGACTAGCGGGATTCAATGAGCAGTTCTTC. Translation: CSAPSGLAGFNEQFF.

This chain links TRBV29-1 with TRBJ1-2; D possibly corresponds to TRBD1 (6 bases). This CDR3 spans 15 amino acids. Germline assignment: CDR1 SQVTM and CDR2 ANQGSEA. V lost 6 bases and J 6 bases, leaving 23 bases between the germline ends. This chain's CDR3 is CSVFVPGDRENGYTF. The CDR3 DNA reads as TGCAGCGTCTTCGTTCCAGGGGATCGGGAGAATGGCTACACCTTC.

This clone was seen more than once but under ten times. This sequence joins TRBV20-1 and TRBJ1-2; D is unclear. This CDR3 is built from 10 residues. CDR1 is DFQATT and CDR2 is SNEGSKA in the germline V gene (reference sequence). Trimming took off 5 bases at V and 6 bases at J, with 7 bases between the two ends. CDR3 sequence (DNA): TGCAGTGCTGAGGGTAATGGCTACACCTTC. Translation: CSAEGNGYTF.

The rearrangement uses TRBV5-1 and TRBJ2-2, with 7 positions matching TRBD2. V shed 6 bases and J 4 bases; nucleotides not matched to a gene: 6. CDR1 and CDR2 from the germline V gene are SGHRS and YFSETQ. The CDR3 has 14 residues. The CDR3 here is CASTSGVVTGELFF. The CDR3 nucleotides are TGCGCCAGCACCAGCGGGGTAGTCACCGGGGAGCTGTTTTTT.

Only a few counts were recorded for this clone. The V and J genes are TRBV6-5 and TRBJ2-5; possibly TRBD1 or TRBD2 for D (6 bases each). With 0 bases removed from V and 11 bases from J, the gap between germline ends came to 16 bases. The CDR3 covers 14 residues. The germline gives CDR1 MNHEY, CDR2 SVGAGI. The CDR3 DNA follows: TGTGCCAGCAGTTACTCGCCGGCGGAGGGGGAGCAGTACTTC. It yields the protein CASSYSPAEGEQYF.

This clone was detected a few times. V gene TRBV4-3 combines with J gene TRBJ1-4; D unresolved. Germline V gene lookup returns CDR1 LGHNA and CDR2 YSLEER. CDR3 length equals 15 residues. Trimming stripped 5 bases from V and 4 bases from J, with 14 bases between. CDR3: CASSSFNRLNEKLFF. For the CDR3, the DNA is TGCGCCAGCAGCAGTTTCAACAGACTTAATGAAAAACTGTTTTTT.

This clone was detected a few times. V gene TRBV29-1 combines with J gene TRBJ2-7, with D possibly called TRBD1 or TRBD2 (5 bases each). Germline V gene lookup returns CDR1 SQVTM and CDR2 ANQGSEA. This CDR3 has 13 amino acids. Trimming took 2 bases from V and 4 from J, leaving 12 bases between them. This CDR3 reads CSVERDDRYEQYF. CDR3 in DNA: TGCAGCGTTGAAAGGGACGATCGTTACGAGCAGTACTTC.

The chain is built from TRBV14 and TRBJ2-7; D gene ambiguous. The V end lost 5 bases, the J end lost 1 base, and 3 bases lay between the germline ends. The CDR3 is 11 amino acids. The germline gives CDR1 SGHDN, CDR2 FVKESK. The CDR3 spells CASSNSYEQYF. The CDR3 bases are TGTGCCAGCAGCAATTCCTACGAGCAGTACTTC.

The genes are TRBV4-1 and TRBJ2-1, with 11 bases aligning to TRBD2. V lost 1 base and J lost 9; bases outside the gene matches: 8. This CDR3 contains 16 residues. Germline assignment: CDR1 MGHRA and CDR2 YSYEKL. The chain's CDR3 is CASSQATSGIGSEQFF. CDR3 bases: TGCGCCAGCAGCCAAGCGACTAGCGGGATAGGGAGTGAGCAGTTCTTC.

This clone occurred a few times. The chain links TRBV4-2 to TRBJ2-3; the match to TRBD2 covers 8 bases. Trimming at V came to 7 bases and at J to 2 bases, leaving 5 bases not matched to a gene. CDR1 LGHNA and CDR2 YNFKEQ come from the germline V gene. The length of the CDR3 is 14 residues. The DNA for the CDR3 is TGTGCCAGCATGGCGGGAGGAGACACAGATACGCAGTATTTT. This encodes CASMAGGDTDTQYF.

The chain combines TRBV4-2 with TRBJ1-1; D may be TRBD1 (5 bases). Germline assignment: CDR1 LGHNA and CDR2 YNFKEQ. With 3 bases removed from V and 3 bases from J, the gap between germline ends came to 11 bases. The CDR3 is 14 residues long. The CDR3 nucleotides read TGTGCCAGCAGCCACCCTGGGGGAGACACTGAAGCTTTCTTT. This translates into CASSHPGGDTEAFF.

This clone has only a few counts. The chain recombines TRBV11-3 with TRBJ2-5; maybe TRBD2 (5 bases). This CDR3 region has 14 residues. CDR1 SGHNT and CDR2 YENEEA come from the germline V gene. V was shortened by 1 base and J by 1 base, with 7 bases between the two germline ends. CDR3 DNA sequence: TGTGCCAGCAGCTTAGGAGCGGCCCAAGAGACCCAGTACTTC. Its translation is CASSLGAAQETQYF.

This clone was counted once. The chain carries TRBV30 and TRBJ2-4, with a possible D match to TRBD2 (6 bases). With 2 bases removed from V and 7 bases from J, the gap between germline ends came to 12 bases. The length of the CDR3 is 13 residues. Germline CDR1 reads GTSNPN; CDR2 reads SVGIG (reference sequence). CDR3 nucleotides: TGTGCCTGGAGTCGGGGCGGGGAGAACATTCAGTACTTC. It translates to CAWSRGGENIQYF.

This rearrangement joins TRBV14 to TRBJ1-2; D unclear. The germline V and J ends were trimmed by 1 base and 7 bases, with 13 bases remaining between them. The CDR3 has 14 amino acids. CDR1 is SGHDN and CDR2 is FVKESK in the germline V gene. For the CDR3, the DNA is TGTGCCAGCAGCCAAGCCGTCCTTTTAGGTGGCTACACCTTC. Encoded protein: CASSQAVLLGGYTF.

The chain carries TRBV30 and TRBJ1-5; weak D call: TRBD1 (5 bases). CDR1 and CDR2 from the germline V gene are GTSNPN and SVGIG (reference sequence). V lost 0 bases to trimming and J lost 5 bases, with 14 bases between them. This CDR3 spans 15 amino acids. Here the CDR3 reads CAWSVGQGWDQPQHF. The DNA for the CDR3 is TGTGCCTGGAGTGTAGGGCAGGGATGGGATCAGCCCCAGCATTTT.

The sample holds a few counts of this clone. The rearrangement uses TRBV5-1 and TRBJ2-5; D may be TRBD2 (6 bases). The CDR3 loop spans 13 amino acids. CDR1 and CDR2 (germline): SGHRS, YFSETQ. V was pared by 0 bases and J by 5 bases, with 8 bases between. CDR3 bases: TGCGCCAGCAGCTTGGGGGGGGAGGAGACCCAGTACTTC. It codes for CASSLGGEETQYF.

The chain links TRBV2 to TRBJ2-7, with D tentatively TRBD1 (5 bases). CDR1 is SNHLY, CDR2 FYNNEI, per germline. The CDR3 totals 17 residues. Trimming cost V 6 bases and J 0 bases, with 21 bases left between them. The CDR3 coding sequence is TGTGCCAGCAGCCATAGTTCGTGGCAGGGCGACTCCTACGAGCAGTACTTC. Protein: CASSHSSWQGDSYEQYF.

The V gene is TRBV7-2, the J gene TRBJ2-2, with D possibly being TRBD1 (6 bases). V lost 1 base and J 4 bases, leaving 10 bases between the germline ends. The length of the CDR3 is 15 residues. In germline, CDR1 is SGHTA, CDR2 FQGNSA. The CDR3 is CASSLDTGSTGELFF. The CDR3 DNA reads TGTGCCAGCAGCTTAGATACAGGGTCCACCGGGGAGCTGTTTTTT.

This chain links TRBV6-1 with TRBJ1-6, with 9 bases lining up with TRBD1. CDR1 and CDR2 (germline): MNHNS, SASEGT. The CDR3 sequence is 15 residues long. J gave up 8 bases and V 4 bases, and 6 bases lay outside the gene matches. CDR3 sequence: CASSGTGGVDSPLHF. In DNA, the CDR3 is TGTGCCAGCAGTGGAACAGGGGGCGTAGATTCACCCCTCCACTTT.

The chain combines TRBV25-1 with TRBJ2-7; D call uncertain. The germline V gene encodes CDR1 MGHDK and CDR2 SYGVNS. With 2 bases removed from V and 0 bases from J, the gap between germline ends came to 5 bases. The CDR3 spans 13 residues. DNA of the CDR3: TGTGCCAGCAGTGAACGGAACTCCTACGAGCAGTACTTC. Encoded protein: CASSERNSYEQYF.